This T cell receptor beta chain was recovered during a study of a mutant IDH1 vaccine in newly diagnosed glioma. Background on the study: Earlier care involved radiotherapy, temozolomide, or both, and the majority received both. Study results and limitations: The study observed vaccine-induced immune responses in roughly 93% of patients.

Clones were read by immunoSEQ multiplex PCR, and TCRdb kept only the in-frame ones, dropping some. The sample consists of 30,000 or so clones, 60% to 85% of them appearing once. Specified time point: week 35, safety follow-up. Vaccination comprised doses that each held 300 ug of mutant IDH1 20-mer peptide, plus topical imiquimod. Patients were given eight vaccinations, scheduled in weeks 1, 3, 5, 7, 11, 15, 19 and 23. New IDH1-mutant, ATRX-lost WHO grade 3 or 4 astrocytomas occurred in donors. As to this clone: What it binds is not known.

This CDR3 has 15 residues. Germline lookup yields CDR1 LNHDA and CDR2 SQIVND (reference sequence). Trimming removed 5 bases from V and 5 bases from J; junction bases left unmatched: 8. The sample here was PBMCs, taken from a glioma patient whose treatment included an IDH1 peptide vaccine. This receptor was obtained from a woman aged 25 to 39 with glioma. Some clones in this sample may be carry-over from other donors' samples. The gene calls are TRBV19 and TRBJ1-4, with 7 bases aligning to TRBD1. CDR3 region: CASSLSGTVNEKLFF. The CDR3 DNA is TGTGCCAGTAGTCTATCCGGGACAGTCAATGAAAAACTGTTTTTT.